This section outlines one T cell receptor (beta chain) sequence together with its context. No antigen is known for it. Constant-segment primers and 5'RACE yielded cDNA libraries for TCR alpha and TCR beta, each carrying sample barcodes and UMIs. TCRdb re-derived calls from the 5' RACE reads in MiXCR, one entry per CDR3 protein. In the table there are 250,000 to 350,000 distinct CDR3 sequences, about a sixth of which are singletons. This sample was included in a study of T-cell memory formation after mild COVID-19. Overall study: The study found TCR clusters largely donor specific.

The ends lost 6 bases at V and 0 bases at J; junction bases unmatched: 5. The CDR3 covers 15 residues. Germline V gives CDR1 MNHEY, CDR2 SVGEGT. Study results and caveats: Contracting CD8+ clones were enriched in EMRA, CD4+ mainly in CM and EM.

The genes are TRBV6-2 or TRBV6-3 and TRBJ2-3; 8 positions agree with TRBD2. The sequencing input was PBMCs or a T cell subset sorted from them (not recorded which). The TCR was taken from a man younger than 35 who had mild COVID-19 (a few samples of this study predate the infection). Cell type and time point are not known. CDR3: CASSLLAASTDTQYF. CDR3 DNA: TGTGCCAGCAGCCTACTAGCGGCAAGCACAGATACGCAGTATTTT.